This T cell receptor (beta chain) stems from a study of blood T cells in healthy people across ages. Study conclusions and caveats: Long-lived donors had more naive CD4+ cells and higher diversity than aged donors.

A second PCR, run for roughly 7 to 12 cycles, used a sample-barcoded 5' primer plus a J-beta primer mix. Each CDR3 protein gets one entry after TCRdb re-called the 5' RACE reads with MiXCR. The sample holds approximately 1.5 million distinct CDR3 sequences; about 35% are singletons and the top ten take over 9%. V lost 8 bases, J lost 3 bases, and 10 bases lay in between. CDR1 and CDR2 from the germline V gene are MGHRA and YSYEKL. The CDR3 extends over 12 amino acids. In this sample, this clonotype turned up once. Its antigen is as yet unknown. This sequence originates from a woman aged 25-40 years in good health. The sample taken for sequencing was blood. The chain links TRBV4-1 to TRBJ1-1; no definite D call. CDR3 sequence reads: CASGLGHTEAFF. For the CDR3, the DNA is TGCGCCAGCGGCTTAGGACACACTGAAGCTTTCTTT.